This TCR beta chain was profiled in a study of blood T cell repertoires in COVID-19 (dated by TCRdb to the early 2020s). For context, the study as a whole: Samples from collaborators originated in the United States, Italy and Spain and spanned both the acute and convalescent phases of COVID-19. A freely available public database, intended as a resource for researchers studying the immune response to SARS-CoV-2, is where the repertoires were released. A de-identified subject ID, COVID-19 status, age in years and sex were almost always included in the sample metadata. The material from the prospective study consisted of cDNA or gDNA derived from T cells, B-cell-depleted T cells, or PBMCs. The dataset comprised deeply sampled blood TCRbeta repertoires from subjects exposed to, actively infected with, or recovered from COVID-19. Samples were obtained from the ongoing ImmuneRACE study (first 160 participants) and from approximately 1,200 subjects provided by 6 global collaborators. Where HLA class I and class II types were available, the types were taken from metadata supplied by the sample provider, not from assay-based typing.

The germline V and J ends show losses of 7 bases and 8 bases respectively, and no gene match explains 11 bases of the junction. The cysteine opens and the phenylalanine closes a CDR3 of 15 amino acids. The only DNA kept is the CDR3, 45 bases in frame from the first base. The germline V gene (reference sequence) sets CDR1 to MNHNY and CDR2 to SVGAGI. Collaborating institutions collected whole blood in K2EDTA tubes following their own protocols. For TCRbeta analysis, collaborator samples were shipped as frozen whole blood, as isolated PBMCs, or as DNA extracted from either sample type. Broader findings and caveats from the paper: How much clinical and demographic metadata was included differed by source and by participant, and the metadata was provided uncurated.

On this clone itself: The target of this receptor is not known. No much larger clonotype is one base removed from it; base qualities were not supplied.

TCRbeta CDR3 regions were amplified from genomic DNA by means of the immunoSEQ Assay, a bias-controlled multiplex PCR. The paper's processing steps were these. Within the assay, amplification of reference gene primers was used to estimate how many nucleated cells each sample contained. To quantify the absolute abundance of each unique TCRbeta CDR3 rearrangement, sequence reads were collapsed and filtered. For each sample, productive Simpson clonality was calculated as the square root of Simpson's diversity index across productive rearrangements. In its TCRdb copy, this immuneACCESS table keeps in-frame sequences only and misses some clones. Where compared with another copy, unresolved V genes explain less than half of these, and the others have no known cause. The DNA was the basis for D and trimming; V, J and clone size are from that table. The sample yields about 74,000 clones; approximately 80% were counted once. About 16% of the sample is in the top ten clones.

The sequence came from a human donor in a cohort sampled during active COVID-19. Source material: peripheral blood. This chain is built from TRBV6-6 and TRBJ2-1, with 10 bases matching TRBD2. The nucleotides are TGTGCCAGCACGGGACTAGCGAGGGGGGGGGATGAGCAGTTCTTC. This encodes CASTGLARGGDEQFF.